The sequence of this T cell receptor beta chain was determined in a study of cytomegalovirus exposure and HLA in healthy donors. Study-level background: Within the Caucasian-associated ancestry cluster were roughly 82% of the 398 genotyped donors. Study-wide results and limits: Cytomegalovirus-associated TCR beta chains were listed, numbering 150 to 200. With DRB1 most and HLA-C fewest, TCR association rates differed between HLA loci in a later analysis.

The study ran its PCR with 60 Vbeta and 13 Jbeta primers. Using immunoSEQ multiplex PCR, the repertoire was profiled, and TCRdb retains in-frame clones only, with some absent. The table lists under 150,000 clones, about two thirds of them singletons, with 2% to 2.5% in the top ten. About this clone: Its antigen is not identified.

J gave up 1 base and V 4 bases, and 5 bases lay outside the gene matches. CDR3 size: 15 residues. In germline, CDR1 is MNHEY, CDR2 SVGAGI. The origin of this receptor is a man aged 40-50 years in good health and CMV-seronegative. The sequenced sample consisted of PBMCs. This chain uses TRBV6-5 with TRBJ1-2; 8 nucleotides agree with TRBD1. CDR3 bases: TGTGCCAGCAGTTGGGGGACAGGCCTTAACTATGGCTACACCTTC. It yields the protein CASSWGTGLNYGYTF.